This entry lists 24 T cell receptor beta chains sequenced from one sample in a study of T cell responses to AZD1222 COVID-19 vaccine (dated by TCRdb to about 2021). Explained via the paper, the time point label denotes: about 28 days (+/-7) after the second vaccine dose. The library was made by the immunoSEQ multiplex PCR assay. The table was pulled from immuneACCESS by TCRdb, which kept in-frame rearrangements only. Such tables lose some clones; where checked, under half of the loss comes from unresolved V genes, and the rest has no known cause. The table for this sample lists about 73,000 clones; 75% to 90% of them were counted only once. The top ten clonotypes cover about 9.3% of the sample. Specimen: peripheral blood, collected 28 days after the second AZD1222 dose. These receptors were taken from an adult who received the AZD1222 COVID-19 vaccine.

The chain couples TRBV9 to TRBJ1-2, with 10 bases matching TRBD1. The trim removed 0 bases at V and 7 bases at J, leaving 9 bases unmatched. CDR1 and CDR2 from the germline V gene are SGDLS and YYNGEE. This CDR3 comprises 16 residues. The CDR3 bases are TGTGCCAGCAGCGTAGCTGTTGACAGGGGGCGTAGTGGCTACACCTTC. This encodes CASSVAVDRGRSGYTF.

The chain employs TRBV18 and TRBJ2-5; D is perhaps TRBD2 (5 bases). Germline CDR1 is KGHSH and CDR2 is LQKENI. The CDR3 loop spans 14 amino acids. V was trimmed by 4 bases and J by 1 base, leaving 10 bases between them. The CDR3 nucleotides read TGTGCCAGCTCACTGGACGGGGTCCAAGAGACCCAGTACTTC. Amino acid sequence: CASSLDGVQETQYF.

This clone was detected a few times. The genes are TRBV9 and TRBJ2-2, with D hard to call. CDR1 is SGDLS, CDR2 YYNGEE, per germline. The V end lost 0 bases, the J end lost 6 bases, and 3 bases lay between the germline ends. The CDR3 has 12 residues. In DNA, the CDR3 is TGTGCCAGCAGCGTAGCGGCCGGGGAGCTGTTTTTT. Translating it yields CASSVAAGELFF.

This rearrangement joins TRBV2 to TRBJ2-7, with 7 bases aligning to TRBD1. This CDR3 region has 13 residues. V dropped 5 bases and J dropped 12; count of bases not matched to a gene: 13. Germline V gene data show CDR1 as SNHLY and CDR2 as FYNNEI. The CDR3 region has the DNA TGTGCCAGCAGTCTAGGGACAGAGGTCTTAGTGTACTTC. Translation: CASSLGTEVLVYF.

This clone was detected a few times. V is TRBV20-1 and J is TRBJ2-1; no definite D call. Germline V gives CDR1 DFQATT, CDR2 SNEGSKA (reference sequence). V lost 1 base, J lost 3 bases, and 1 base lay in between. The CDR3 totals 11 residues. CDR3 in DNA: TGCAGTGCTAGAGTCTACAATGAGCAGTTCTTC. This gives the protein CSARVYNEQFF.

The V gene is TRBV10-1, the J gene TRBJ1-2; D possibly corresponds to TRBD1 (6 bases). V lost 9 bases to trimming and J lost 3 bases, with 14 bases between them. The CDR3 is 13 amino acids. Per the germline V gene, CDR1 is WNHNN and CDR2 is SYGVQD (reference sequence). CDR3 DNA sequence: TGCGCCAGTGCGGGGGCGAGGGACTATGGCTACACCTTC. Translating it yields CASAGARDYGYTF.

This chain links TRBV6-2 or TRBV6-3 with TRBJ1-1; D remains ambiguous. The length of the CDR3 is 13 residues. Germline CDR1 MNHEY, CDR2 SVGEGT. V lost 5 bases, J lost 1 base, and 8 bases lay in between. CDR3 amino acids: CASSLQENTEAFF. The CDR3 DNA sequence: TGTGCCAGCAGTCTCCAGGAGAACACTGAAGCTTTCTTT.

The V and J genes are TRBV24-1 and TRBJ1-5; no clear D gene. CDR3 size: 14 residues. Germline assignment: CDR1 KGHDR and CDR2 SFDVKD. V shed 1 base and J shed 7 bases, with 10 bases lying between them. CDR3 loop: CATSDFGVSQPQHF. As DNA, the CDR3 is TGTGCCACCAGTGATTTCGGGGTGAGCCAGCCCCAGCATTTT.

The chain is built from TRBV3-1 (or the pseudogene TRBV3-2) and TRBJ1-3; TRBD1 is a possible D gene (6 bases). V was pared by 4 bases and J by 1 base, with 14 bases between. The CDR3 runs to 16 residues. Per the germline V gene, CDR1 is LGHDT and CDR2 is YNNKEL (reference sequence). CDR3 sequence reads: CASSPLTGTSGNTIYF. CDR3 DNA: TGTGCCAGCAGCCCTTTAACAGGGACGTCTGGAAACACCATATATTTT.

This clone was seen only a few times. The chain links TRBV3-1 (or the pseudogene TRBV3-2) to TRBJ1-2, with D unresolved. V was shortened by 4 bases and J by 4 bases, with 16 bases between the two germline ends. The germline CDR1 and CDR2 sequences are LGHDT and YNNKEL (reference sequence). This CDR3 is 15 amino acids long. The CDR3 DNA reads TGTGCCAGCAGCCCCGGCTTGGGTCCTGGCTATGGCTACACCTTC. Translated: CASSPGLGPGYGYTF.

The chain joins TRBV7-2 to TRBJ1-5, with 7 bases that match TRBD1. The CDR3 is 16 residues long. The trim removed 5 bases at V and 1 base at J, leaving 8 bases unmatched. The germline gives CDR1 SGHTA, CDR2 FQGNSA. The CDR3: CASSDVGGPSNQPQHF. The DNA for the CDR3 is TGTGCCAGCAGCGACGTAGGGGGCCCAAGCAATCAGCCCCAGCATTTT.

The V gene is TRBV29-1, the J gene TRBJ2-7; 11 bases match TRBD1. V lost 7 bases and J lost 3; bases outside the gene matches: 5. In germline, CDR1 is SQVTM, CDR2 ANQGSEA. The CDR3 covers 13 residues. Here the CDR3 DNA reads TGCAGCGGTGGACAGGGGGCCAACTACGAGCAGTACTTC. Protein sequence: CSGGQGANYEQYF.

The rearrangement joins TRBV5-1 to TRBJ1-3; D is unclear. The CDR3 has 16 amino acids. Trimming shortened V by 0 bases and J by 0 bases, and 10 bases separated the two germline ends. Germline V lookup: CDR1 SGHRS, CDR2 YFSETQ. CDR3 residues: CASSLERLSSGNTIYF. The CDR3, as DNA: TGCGCCAGCAGCTTGGAACGACTGAGCTCTGGAAACACCATATATTTT.

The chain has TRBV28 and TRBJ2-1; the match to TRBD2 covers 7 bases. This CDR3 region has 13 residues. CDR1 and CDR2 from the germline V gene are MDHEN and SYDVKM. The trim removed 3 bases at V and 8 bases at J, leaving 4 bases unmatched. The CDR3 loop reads CASSLAGRDEQFF. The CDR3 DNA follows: TGTGCCAGCAGTTTGGCGGGGAGGGATGAGCAGTTCTTC.

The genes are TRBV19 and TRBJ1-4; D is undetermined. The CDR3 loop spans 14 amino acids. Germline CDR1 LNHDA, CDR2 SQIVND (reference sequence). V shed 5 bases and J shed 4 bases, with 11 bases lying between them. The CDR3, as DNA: TGTGCCAGTAGTGGGCAGGTGGATAATGAAAAACTGTTTTTT. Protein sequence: CASSGQVDNEKLFF.

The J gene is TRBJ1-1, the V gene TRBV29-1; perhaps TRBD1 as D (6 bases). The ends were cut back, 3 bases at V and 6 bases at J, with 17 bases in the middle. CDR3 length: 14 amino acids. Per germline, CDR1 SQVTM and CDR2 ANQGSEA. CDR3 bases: TGCAGCGTTGACTTCACCGGCAGGGGCCCTGAAGCTTTCTTT. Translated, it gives CSVDFTGRGPEAFF.

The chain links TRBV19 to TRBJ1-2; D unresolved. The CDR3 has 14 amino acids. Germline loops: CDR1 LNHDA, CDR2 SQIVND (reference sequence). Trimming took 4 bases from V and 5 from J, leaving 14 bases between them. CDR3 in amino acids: CASSSYGGPYGYTF. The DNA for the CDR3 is TGTGCCAGTAGTAGCTACGGTGGGCCGTATGGCTACACCTTC.

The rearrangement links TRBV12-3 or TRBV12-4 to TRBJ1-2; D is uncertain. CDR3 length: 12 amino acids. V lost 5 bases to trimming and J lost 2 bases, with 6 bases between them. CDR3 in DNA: TGTGCCAGCAGTACCAGAAACTATGGCTACACCTTC. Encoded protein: CASSTRNYGYTF.

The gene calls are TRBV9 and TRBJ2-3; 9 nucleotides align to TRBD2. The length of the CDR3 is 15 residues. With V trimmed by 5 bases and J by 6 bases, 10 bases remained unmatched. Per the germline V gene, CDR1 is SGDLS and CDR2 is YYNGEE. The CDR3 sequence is CASSLGGGASDTQYF. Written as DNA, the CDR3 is TGTGCCAGCAGTCTTGGCGGGGGGGCCAGTGATACGCAGTATTTT.

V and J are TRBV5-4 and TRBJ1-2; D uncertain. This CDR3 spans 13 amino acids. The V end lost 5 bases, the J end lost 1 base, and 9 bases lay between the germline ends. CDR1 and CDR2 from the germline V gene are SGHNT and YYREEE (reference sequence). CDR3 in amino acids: CASRLVGNYGYTF. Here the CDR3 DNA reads TGTGCCAGCAGATTAGTCGGTAACTATGGCTACACCTTC.

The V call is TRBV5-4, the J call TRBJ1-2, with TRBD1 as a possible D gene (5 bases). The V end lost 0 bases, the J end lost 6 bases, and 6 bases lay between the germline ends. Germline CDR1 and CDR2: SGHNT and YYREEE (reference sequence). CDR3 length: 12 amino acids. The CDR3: CASSLAQDGYTF. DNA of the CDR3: TGTGCCAGCAGCTTGGCACAGGATGGCTACACCTTC.

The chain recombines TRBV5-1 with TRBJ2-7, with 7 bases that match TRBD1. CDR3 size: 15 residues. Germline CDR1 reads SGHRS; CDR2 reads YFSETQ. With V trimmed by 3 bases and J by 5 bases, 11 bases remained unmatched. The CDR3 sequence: CASSSLRTGLHEQYF. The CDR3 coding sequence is TGCGCCAGCAGCTCTTTGAGGACAGGCTTACACGAGCAGTACTTC.

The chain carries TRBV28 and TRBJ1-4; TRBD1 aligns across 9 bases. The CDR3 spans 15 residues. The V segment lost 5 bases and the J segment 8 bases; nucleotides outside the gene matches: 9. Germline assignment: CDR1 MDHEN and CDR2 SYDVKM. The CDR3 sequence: CASSLRGQGYEKLFF. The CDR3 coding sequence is TGTGCCAGCAGTCTCCGGGGACAGGGTTACGAAAAACTGTTTTTT.

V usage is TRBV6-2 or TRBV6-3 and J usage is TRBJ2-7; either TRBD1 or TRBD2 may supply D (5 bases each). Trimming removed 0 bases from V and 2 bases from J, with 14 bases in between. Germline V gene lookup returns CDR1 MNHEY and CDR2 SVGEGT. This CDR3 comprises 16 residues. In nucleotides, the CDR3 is TGTGCCAGCAGTTACTCGGGGCGGGCACGGGCCTACGAGCAGTACTTC. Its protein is CASSYSGRARAYEQYF.